This TCR beta chain was sequenced for a study of shared clonotypes between healthy human individuals. There are many counts of this clone. Its antigen remains unidentified. The identical CDR3 is also encoded by other nucleotide sequences in the sample. In unsorted samples, genomic DNA was obtained using 85 million to 90 million PBMCs. The CDR3 spans 13 residues. V shed 5 bases and J shed 4 bases, with 8 bases lying between them. The germline gives CDR1 SGHDN, CDR2 FVKESK. Study-wide results and caveats: The sampled material consisted only of blood, and tissue repertoires are likely to differ.

The genomic DNA of each subset was split evenly across several immunoSEQ plates. Authors' data handling: As immunoSEQ supplied junction-only sequences (without quality scores), filtering differed. The assay was immunoSEQ multiplex PCR, and TCRdb's table has in-frame clones only and misses some. That table gives V, J and clone size, and the DNA gave D and trimming. The sample has some 500,000 clones, around 80% seen once. Sequencing used PBMCs. The clonotype originates from a woman in her forties in good health. Some clones in this sample may be carry-over from other donors' samples. The V call is TRBV14, the J call TRBJ1-4, with D perhaps TRBD1 (6 bases). The DNA of the CDR3 is TGTGCCAGCAGCAGGGACAATAATGAAAAACTGTTTTTT. The encoded protein is CASSRDNNEKLFF.